The clone carrying this T cell receptor (beta chain) was picked up many times. Its specificity is unknown. The entry originates in a study of T-cell reconstitution after alpha-beta-depleted transplantation in children. General observations from the study: Newly made T cells mostly supplied T-cell counts and diversity one year after transplant.

The CDR3 covers 15 residues. V lost 7 bases and J lost 4; bases outside the gene matches: 12. CDR1 SQVTM and CDR2 ANQGSEA come from the germline V gene. Unique molecular identifiers were incorporated when the TCRbeta library was constructed. In TCRdb, the PCR reads were re-called with MiXCR into one record per CDR3 protein. The repertoire holds around 100,000 distinct CDR3 sequences, with roughly 7.1% as singletons. The receptor was derived from a boy aged 2-9 years with acute lymphoblastic leukemia, due to receive a stem cell transplant. This chain connects TRBV29-1 to TRBJ1-5; 8 nucleotides agree with TRBD1. The starting material was PBMCs, obtained before TCRalphabeta/CD19-depleted stem cell transplant. CDR3 loop: CSAGFGTGQNQPQHF. The CDR3 nucleotides are TGCAGCGCTGGTTTCGGGACAGGACAAAATCAGCCCCAGCATTTT.